The 13 T cell receptor beta chains listed next were all sequenced from one sample in a study of blood T cell repertoires in COVID-19. The assay was immunoSEQ multiplex PCR, and TCRdb's table has in-frame clones only and misses some. The data contain some 130,000 clones, around 82% of them singletons. Sequenced input: PBMCs or T cells enriched from blood (not recorded which). These TCRs come from a woman in her forties or fifties who had recovered from COVID-19.

V usage is TRBV12-1 and J usage is TRBJ1-1; no DNA check was done on the table's D call, TRBD1. TRBV12-1 is shown as a pseudogene. The CDR3 runs 11 residues. This CDR3 is CASSFTREAFF. Written as DNA, the CDR3 is TGTGCCAGCAGCTTTACCAGGGAAGCTTTCTTT.

V usage is TRBV11-2 and J usage is TRBJ2-1, with TRBD2 matching over 7 bases. Germline V gene data show CDR1 as SGHAT and CDR2 as FQNNGV. The V and J ends lost 3 bases and 3 bases, in that order; junction bases with no gene match: 8. CDR3 length: 16 amino acids. The CDR3: CASSFTLAGLYNEQFF. The CDR3 DNA is TGTGCCAGCAGCTTTACTTTAGCGGGCCTCTACAATGAGCAGTTCTTC. The whole variable domain, remainder taken from reference TRBV11-2 and TRBJ2-1, is EAGVAQSPRYKIIEKRQSVAFWCNPISGHATLYWYQQILGQGPKLLIQFQNNGVVDDSQLPKDRFSAERLKGVDSTLKIQPAKLEDSAVYLCASSFTLAGLYNEQFFGPGTRLTVL.

This clone was seen many times. CDR3 loop: CASSQEGQWGQVTGDYNEQFF. The CDR3 bases are TGTGCCAGCAGCCAAGAGGGTCAATGGGGACAGGTAACGGGGGACTACAATGAGCAGTTCTTC. This chain connects TRBV3-1 (or the pseudogene TRBV3-2) to TRBJ2-1, with TRBD1 matching over 8 bases. The ends lost 0 bases at V and 3 bases at J; junction bases unmatched: 19. CDR3 length: 21 amino acids. From germline, CDR1 is LGHDT and CDR2 YNNKEL (reference sequence).

The V gene is TRBV24-1, the J gene TRBJ1-5, with D maybe TRBD1 (6 bases). The V end lost 5 bases, the J end lost 0 bases, and 10 bases lay between the germline ends. Per the germline V gene, CDR1 is KGHDR and CDR2 is SFDVKD. The CDR3 spans 15 residues. CDR3 loop: CATSGGTSSNQPQHF. CDR3 coding DNA: TGTGCCACCAGTGGAGGGACATCTAGCAATCAGCCCCAGCATTTT.

The genes are TRBV12-3 or TRBV12-4 and TRBJ1-2; 7 bases are a match to TRBD1. The CDR3 is 13 amino acids. Trimming cost V 3 bases and J 5 bases; bases outside gene matches: 3. The CDR3 DNA reads TGTGCCAGCAGTTTTCGACAGGGTTATGGCTACACCTTC. This gives the protein CASSFRQGYGYTF.

This rearrangement joins TRBV18 to TRBJ1-1; 7 bases map to TRBD1. V lost 3 bases to trimming and J lost 6 bases; unmatched junction nucleotides: 10. This CDR3 is 15 amino acids long. Germline V lookup: CDR1 KGHSH, CDR2 LQKENI. The CDR3 nucleotides read TGTGCCAGCTCACCCCCCGGGACAGTAGTATCTGAAGCTTTCTTT. Protein sequence: CASSPPGTVVSEAFF.

This clone showed up just a few times. The chain uses TRBV9 and TRBJ1-3; D might be TRBD1 (6 bases). Germline V lookup: CDR1 SGDLS, CDR2 YYNGEE. This CDR3 contains 15 residues. Trimming left V 5 bases short and J 2 bases short, with 14 bases between. This CDR3 is CASSDDRITGNTIYF. CDR3 coding DNA: TGTGCCAGCAGTGACGACAGGATAACTGGAAACACCATATATTTT.

The rearrangement uses TRBV14 and TRBJ1-2; tentative D call: TRBD1 (6 bases). This CDR3 is 13 amino acids long. Germline V gene sequence: CDR1 SGHDN, CDR2 FVKESK. The ends were cut back, 4 bases at V and 5 bases at J, with 11 bases in the middle. In nucleotides, the CDR3 is TGTGCCAGCAGCCCGGGACACCCTTATGGCTACACCTTC. Amino acids: CASSPGHPYGYTF.

This clone showed up just once. The chain combines TRBV7-2 with TRBJ2-7; D uncertain. This CDR3 has 13 residues. The ends were cut back, 3 bases at V and 7 bases at J, with 13 bases in the middle. The germline gives CDR1 SGHTA, CDR2 FQGNSA. CDR3 in DNA: TGTGCCAGCAGCTTTGGGTTAGCTTGGGAGCAGTACTTC. Its protein is CASSFGLAWEQYF.

CDR3 DNA sequence: TGTGCCAGCAGGCAAAGGCGGCAGGGGGCGGATACGCAGTATTTT. As protein: CASRQRRQGADTQYF. V is TRBV2 and J is TRBJ2-3; 8 nucleotides align to TRBD1. CDR3 size: 15 residues. Trimming at V came to 6 bases and at J to 6 bases, leaving 11 bases not matched to a gene. Germline CDR1 and CDR2: SNHLY and FYNNEI. The whole variable domain, remainder taken from reference TRBV2 and TRBJ2-3, is EPEVTQTPSHQVTQMGQEVILRCVPISNHLYFYWYRQILGQKVEFLVSFYNNEISEKSEIFDDQFSVERPDGSNFTLKIRSTKLEDSAMYFCASRQRRQGADTQYFGPGTRLTVL.

This clone has at least ten counts. The J gene is TRBJ2-1, the V gene TRBV18, with 11 bases identical to TRBD1. In germline, CDR1 is KGHSH, CDR2 LQKENI. There are 15 residues in the CDR3. V shed 3 bases and J 5 bases; nucleotides not matched to a gene: 3. CDR3 sequence: CASSPGQGGNNEQFF. The CDR3 DNA sequence: TGTGCCAGCTCACCGGGACAGGGGGGAAACAATGAGCAGTTCTTC.

V usage is TRBV6-1 and J usage is TRBJ1-4, with unresolved D. From germline, CDR1 is MNHNS and CDR2 SASEGT. This CDR3 spans 12 amino acids. V was pared by 3 bases and J by 5 bases, with 4 bases between. The CDR3 reads CASSDPNEKLFF. The DNA of the CDR3 is TGTGCCAGCAGTGACCCGAATGAAAAACTGTTTTTT.

The V call is TRBV14, the J call TRBJ1-4; 7 positions match TRBD1. This CDR3 has 15 amino acids. Trimming cost V 2 bases and J 4 bases; bases outside gene matches: 4. Per germline, CDR1 SGHDN and CDR2 FVKESK. CDR3 loop: CASSQNRGYNEKLFF. For the CDR3, the DNA is TGTGCCAGCAGCCAAAACAGGGGATATAATGAAAAACTGTTTTTT.